A single sample gave rise to the 31 T cell receptor beta chains below, sequenced in a study of CD8+ T cells in alopecia areata. Sequencing templates came from extracted RNA that was reverse transcribed into cDNA. Sequencing was performed with immunoSEQ multiplex PCR; in TCRdb, only in-frame clones are kept and a portion is missing. The sample lists 150,000 or so clones, roughly three fifths occurring once. Sequenced material: CD4+ T cells sorted from blood, taken at week 0. These receptors all come from a human donor with alopecia areata.

This clone was observed a single time. The chain couples TRBV30 to TRBJ1-6, with D unclear. The length of the CDR3 is 13 residues. Trimming pared 0 bases from V and 7 bases from J, leaving 7 bases between. Germline values: CDR1 GTSNPN, CDR2 SVGIG (reference sequence). In nucleotides, the CDR3 is TGTGCCTGGAGTGTATCCTTCAATTCACCCCTCCACTTT. Protein: CAWSVSFNSPLHF.

The J gene is TRBJ1-6, the V gene TRBV6-5; D remains ambiguous. Germline loops: CDR1 MNHEY, CDR2 SVGAGI. V lost 6 bases and J 6 bases, leaving 9 bases between the germline ends. This CDR3 has 13 amino acids. The CDR3 region is CASRPNLNSPLHF. The DNA for the CDR3 is TGTGCCAGCAGACCTAACCTTAATTCACCCCTCCACTTT.

This chain uses TRBV13 with TRBJ2-4, with a weak D call TRBD1 (5 bases). From germline, CDR1 is PRHDT and CDR2 FYEKMQ (reference sequence). This CDR3 region has 13 residues. Trimming removed 6 bases at V and 3 bases at J, with 9 bases between. This CDR3 reads CASRGVSKNIQYF. As DNA, the CDR3 is TGTGCCAGCAGAGGGGTGAGCAAAAACATTCAGTACTTC.

The rearrangement links TRBV29-1 to TRBJ2-1; a weak D match, TRBD1 (5 bases). The CDR3 has 14 amino acids. From germline, CDR1 is SQVTM and CDR2 ANQGSEA. Trimming took 4 bases from V and 1 from J, leaving 11 bases between them. The CDR3 coding sequence is TGCAGCGTTGTGGCCAGGGTTTCCTACAATGAGCAGTTCTTC. It encodes CSVVARVSYNEQFF.

The chain uses TRBV12-5 and TRBJ1-5; 8 nucleotides line up with TRBD1. The CDR3 extends over 14 amino acids. Unmatched junction bases numbered 7, after V lost 7 bases and J lost 5 bases. In germline, CDR1 is LGHNT, CDR2 FRNRAP. This CDR3 reads CASALDRGDQPQHF. The CDR3 coding sequence is TGTGCTAGTGCCCTTGACAGGGGAGATCAGCCCCAGCATTTT. Supplemented by reference TRBV12-5 and TRBJ1-5, the full variable domain reads DARVTQTPRHKVTEMGQEVTMRCQPILGHNTVFWYRQTMMQGLELLAYFRNRAPLDDSGMPKDRFSAEMPDATLATLKIQPSEPRDSAVYFCASALDRGDQPQHFGDGTRLSIL.

This clone has just a few counts. This chain uses TRBV6-6 with TRBJ1-6; D gene unclear. V was shortened by 8 bases and J by 3 bases, with 8 bases between the two germline ends. The CDR3 extends over 13 amino acids. Germline V gene data show CDR1 as MNHNY and CDR2 as SVGAGI (reference sequence). This CDR3 is CASSHSYNSPLHF. CDR3 DNA sequence: TGTGCCAGCTCCCACAGCTATAATTCACCCCTCCACTTT.

This clone was seen a few times. The chain uses TRBV15 and TRBJ2-7; TRBD1 matches 9 bases. V lost 3 bases, J lost 6 bases, and 6 bases stayed unmatched. This CDR3 region has 14 residues. Germline V gene data show CDR1 as LNHNV and CDR2 as YYDKDF (reference sequence). CDR3 DNA: TGTGCCACCAGCAGGGTCGGACAGGGGTTCGAGCAGTACTTC. It yields the protein CATSRVGQGFEQYF.

The table lists this clone with a few counts. This sample includes further DNA sequences coding for the same CDR3. The CDR3 coding sequence is TGTGCCAGCAGCTTAGACGGTTATCAGCCCCAGCATTTT. This gives the protein CASSLDGYQPQHF. The rearrangement uses TRBV7-9 and TRBJ1-5; the D is unclear. Germline V gene lookup returns CDR1 SEHNR and CDR2 FQNEAQ (reference sequence). The CDR3 contains 13 residues. V was clipped by 1 base and J by 5 bases, with 6 bases between them.

The chain recombines TRBV7-9 with TRBJ2-5; D perhaps matches TRBD1 (5 bases). The V gene lost 2 bases and the J gene lost 5 bases, with 15 bases spanning the gap. Germline V gives CDR1 SEHNR, CDR2 FQNEAQ (reference sequence). This CDR3 spans 15 amino acids. CDR3 coding DNA: TGTGCCAGCAGCTTAACGGACATGGTCGGGGAGACCCAGTACTTC. Its translation: CASSLTDMVGETQYF.

V gene TRBV7-2 combines with J gene TRBJ1-5; D uncertain. From germline, CDR1 is SGHTA and CDR2 FQGNSA. Trimming pared 3 bases from V and 1 base from J, leaving 13 bases between. The CDR3 contains 16 residues. The CDR3 bases are TGTGCCAGCAGCTTCGGAGGTGGGAAGAGCAATCAGCCCCAGCATTTT. Amino acid sequence: CASSFGGGKSNQPQHF.

The V and J genes are TRBV29-1 and TRBJ2-7, with D maybe TRBD1 (6 bases). Germline V gene lookup returns CDR1 SQVTM and CDR2 ANQGSEA. The CDR3 runs to 11 residues. V was pared by 6 bases and J by 5 bases, with 11 bases between. CDR3 in DNA: TGCAGCGTACGACAGGCACACGAGCAGTACTTC. Protein: CSVRQAHEQYF.

This clone has only a few counts. The chain carries TRBV7-2 and TRBJ1-5, with 9 bases identical to TRBD1. This CDR3 comprises 15 residues. Per the germline V gene, CDR1 is SGHTA and CDR2 is FQGNSA. The junction had 7 bases not matched to a gene; V was cut back by 4 bases and J by 6 bases. CDR3 nucleotide sequence: TGTGCCAGCAGCTCTACCGGGACAGGGCTTCAGCCCCAGCATTTT. It translates to CASSSTGTGLQPQHF.

The genes are TRBV4-3 and TRBJ2-6; TRBD2 matches at 10 bases. CDR1 is LGHNA and CDR2 is YSLEER in the germline V gene. The CDR3 totals 20 residues. J was trimmed by 2 bases and V by 4 bases; bases with no gene match: 14. The CDR3 coding sequence is TGCGCCAGCAGCCCATCGAGCGGGGGGGATCATAGCCCTGGGGCCAACGTCCTGACTTTC. Its protein is CASSPSSGGDHSPGANVLTF.

CDR3 sequence: CAWSPLGRAEETQYF. CDR3 nucleotide sequence: TGTGCCTGGAGTCCCCTGGGGCGAGCGGAAGAGACCCAGTACTTC. V gene TRBV30 combines with J gene TRBJ2-5, with D perhaps given as TRBD1 or TRBD2 (5 bases each). V was shortened by 2 bases and J by 3 bases, with 16 bases between the two germline ends. There are 15 residues in the CDR3. The germline V gene has CDR1 GTSNPN and CDR2 SVGIG (reference sequence). The whole variable domain, remainder taken from reference TRBV30 and TRBJ2-5, is SQTIHQWPATLVQPVGSPLSLECTVEGTSNPNLYWYRQAAGRGLQLLFYSVGIGQISSEVPQNLSASRPQDRQFILSSKKLLLSDSGFYLCAWSPLGRAEETQYFGPGTRLLVL.

This clone occurred a few times. The genes are TRBV6-6 and TRBJ2-2, with TRBD1 matching over 11 bases. The CDR3 length is 15 residues. Germline CDR1 is MNHNY and CDR2 is SVGAGI (reference sequence). The trim removed 6 bases at V and 4 bases at J, leaving 4 bases unmatched. The CDR3, as DNA: TGTGCCAGCAGCTCGGACAGGGGGCGCACCGGGGAGCTGTTTTTT. Translation gives CASSSDRGRTGELFF.

The rearrangement uses TRBV25-1 and TRBJ2-7; 7 bases fit TRBD2. Per the germline V gene, CDR1 is MGHDK and CDR2 is SYGVNS. The CDR3 runs 15 residues. V lost 8 bases to trimming and J lost 4 bases; unmatched junction nucleotides: 14. DNA of the CDR3: TGTGCCAGCGATGAAAGGGAGGGGTTTGTTTACGAGCAGTACTTC. Amino acids: CASDEREGFVYEQYF.

About this clone: Germline is not matched at one junction end, which may reflect a read error. The identical CDR3 is also encoded by other nucleotide sequences in the sample. The chain combines TRBV7-8 with TRBJ1-4; TRBD1 agrees at 7 bases. The V gene's germline CDR1 is SGHVS and CDR2 FQNEAQ. The CDR3 runs 15 residues. CDR3 amino acids: CASSPRDSSIEKLFF. DNA of the CDR3: TGTGCCAGCAGTCCGAGGGACAGTTCGATTGAAAAACTGTTTTTC. Combining the CDR3 with reference TRBV7-8 and TRBJ1-4 gives the whole variable domain GAGVSQSPRYKVAKRGQDVALRCDPISGHVSLFWYQQALGQGPEFLTYFQNEAQLDKSGLPSDRFFAERPEGSVSTLKIQRTQQEDSAVYLCASSPRDSSIEKLFFGSGTQLSVL.

This clone was recorded only once. V gene TRBV12-5 combines with J gene TRBJ1-2; D call uncertain. Germline CDR1 is LGHNT and CDR2 is FRNRAP. The CDR3 totals 12 residues. V was cut by 6 bases and J by 2 bases, with 7 bases left in between. The CDR3 here is CASGHINYGYTF. CDR3 DNA sequence: TGTGCTAGTGGACACATCAACTATGGCTACACCTTC. The full variable domain, completed using reference TRBV12-5 and TRBJ1-2, is DARVTQTPRHKVTEMGQEVTMRCQPILGHNTVFWYRQTMMQGLELLAYFRNRAPLDDSGMPKDRFSAEMPDATLATLKIQPSEPRDSAVYFCASGHINYGYTFGSGTRLTVV.

The rearrangement joins TRBV9 to TRBJ1-3; no clear D gene. The CDR3 contains 15 residues. Trimming removed 6 bases at V and 0 bases at J, with 13 bases between. Germline V gene lookup returns CDR1 SGDLS and CDR2 YYNGEE. For the CDR3, the DNA is TGTGCCAGCAACCCGGGCGGTAGCTCTGGAAACACCATATATTTT. Translating gives CASNPGGSSGNTIYF.

The rearrangement uses TRBV7-9 and TRBJ2-1, with 9 bases lining up with TRBD2. V lost 4 bases and J lost 8; bases outside the gene matches: 15. The CDR3 length is 17 residues. Germline loops: CDR1 SEHNR, CDR2 FQNEAQ (reference sequence). CDR3 sequence reads: CASSSLRGLAGIYEQFF. CDR3 nucleotide sequence: TGTGCCAGCAGCTCCCTTAGGGGGCTAGCGGGGATATATGAGCAGTTCTTC.

The gene calls are TRBV4-3 and TRBJ2-2; 8 nucleotides line up with TRBD1. Germline V CDR1 and CDR2: LGHNA, YSLEER. The CDR3 consists of 16 residues. V shed 3 bases, J shed 1 base, and the junction held 4 bases outside the gene matches. CDR3 sequence (DNA): TGCGCCAGCAGCCACGCCGGGACAGGGAACACCGGGGAGCTGTTTTTT. Amino acid sequence: CASSHAGTGNTGELFF.

This clone was found a few times. The rearrangement joins TRBV14 to TRBJ1-2; TRBD1 matches at 12 bases. Germline loops: CDR1 SGHDN, CDR2 FVKESK. The CDR3 spans 16 residues. Unmatched junction bases numbered 10, after V lost 4 bases and J lost 7 bases. CDR3 in DNA: TGTGCCAGCAGCCTGACGGGACAGGGGGCGGTGGCTGGCTACACCTTC. The encoded protein is CASSLTGQGAVAGYTF.

The rearrangement joins TRBV25-1 to TRBJ2-7; TRBD1 matches 8 bases. This CDR3 is built from 13 residues. Germline V CDR1 and CDR2: MGHDK, SYGVNS. The junction had 4 bases not matched to a gene; V was cut back by 6 bases and J by 3 bases. This chain's CDR3 is CASRGTGVYEQYF. The DNA for the CDR3 is TGTGCCAGCAGGGGGACAGGAGTCTACGAGCAGTACTTC.

Only a few counts were recorded for this clone. As DNA, the CDR3 is TGTGCCAGTAGTATGTCGTGGAGCGGGGAGTACAATGAGCAGTTCTTC. Translating it yields CASSMSWSGEYNEQFF. The rearrangement joins TRBV19 to TRBJ2-1; 7 bases align to TRBD2. This CDR3 has 16 amino acids. The J segment lost 4 bases and the V segment lost 3 bases, leaving 9 bases of the junction unmatched. Per germline, CDR1 LNHDA and CDR2 SQIVND (reference sequence).

The chain has TRBV29-1 and TRBJ2-7; TRBD1 agrees at 9 bases. CDR1 SQVTM and CDR2 ANQGSEA come from the germline V gene. The V gene end was trimmed by 5 bases and the J gene end by 5 bases; junction bases not matched to a gene: 10. The CDR3 is 14 amino acids. Written as DNA, the CDR3 is TGCAGCGTTATAACAGGAACAGGGGGCGACGAGCAGTACTTC. It specifies CSVITGTGGDEQYF.

This chain links TRBV4-1 with TRBJ2-7; D uncertain. This CDR3 has 14 amino acids. Per germline, CDR1 MGHRA and CDR2 YSYEKL. V lost 0 bases to trimming and J lost 3 bases, with 9 bases between them. This CDR3 is CASSQDPLNYEQYF. CDR3 sequence (DNA): TGCGCCAGCAGCCAAGACCCGCTGAACTACGAGCAGTACTTC.

J is TRBJ1-6 and V is TRBV9; TRBD1 is a possible D gene (5 bases). CDR1 SGDLS and CDR2 YYNGEE come from the germline V gene. V shed 0 bases and J shed 5 bases, with 9 bases lying between them. The CDR3 spans 15 residues. CDR3 DNA: TGTGCCAGCAGCGTAGCTTGGGGGAATAATTCACCCCTCCACTTT. Protein: CASSVAWGNNSPLHF.

This clone was counted between two and nine times. Other DNA sequences within the sample encode an identical CDR3. The CDR3 DNA reads TGTGCCAGCCGTGACTCTGGGGCCAACGTCCTGACTTTC. Protein product: CASRDSGANVLTF. The V gene is TRBV6-5, the J gene TRBJ2-6; the D is unclear. Deletions cut 8 bases from V and 0 bases from J, with 5 bases between. The germline gives CDR1 MNHEY, CDR2 SVGAGI. This CDR3 contains 13 residues.

This clone was counted a single time. The DNA of the CDR3 is TGTGCCAGCAGCCAAGATACGGGAGAAAAACTGTTTTTT. It specifies CASSQDTGEKLFF. This rearrangement joins TRBV4-2 to TRBJ1-4; no definite D call. The CDR3 sequence is 13 residues long. V lost 0 bases and J lost 8, with 7 bases in between. CDR1 is LGHNA and CDR2 is YNFKEQ in the germline V gene.

This clone was counted a few times. CDR3 region: CASSDSNSGANVLTF. The CDR3 nucleotides read TGTGCCAGCAGTGATTCTAACTCTGGGGCCAACGTCCTGACTTTC. V is TRBV2 and J is TRBJ2-6, with D uncertain. CDR3 size: 15 residues. V was trimmed by 3 bases and J by 0 bases, leaving 6 bases between them. CDR1 is SNHLY and CDR2 is FYNNEI in the germline V gene.

The chain is built from TRBV4-3 and TRBJ1-4, with a weak D call TRBD1 (5 bases). CDR1 and CDR2 from the germline V gene are LGHNA and YSLEER. This CDR3 region has 17 residues. V was cut by 0 bases and J by 4 bases, with 15 bases left in between. CDR3 coding DNA: TGCGCCAGCAGCCAAGATCCGGGGGGGAAGATTAATGAAAAACTGTTTTTT. It codes for CASSQDPGGKINEKLFF.